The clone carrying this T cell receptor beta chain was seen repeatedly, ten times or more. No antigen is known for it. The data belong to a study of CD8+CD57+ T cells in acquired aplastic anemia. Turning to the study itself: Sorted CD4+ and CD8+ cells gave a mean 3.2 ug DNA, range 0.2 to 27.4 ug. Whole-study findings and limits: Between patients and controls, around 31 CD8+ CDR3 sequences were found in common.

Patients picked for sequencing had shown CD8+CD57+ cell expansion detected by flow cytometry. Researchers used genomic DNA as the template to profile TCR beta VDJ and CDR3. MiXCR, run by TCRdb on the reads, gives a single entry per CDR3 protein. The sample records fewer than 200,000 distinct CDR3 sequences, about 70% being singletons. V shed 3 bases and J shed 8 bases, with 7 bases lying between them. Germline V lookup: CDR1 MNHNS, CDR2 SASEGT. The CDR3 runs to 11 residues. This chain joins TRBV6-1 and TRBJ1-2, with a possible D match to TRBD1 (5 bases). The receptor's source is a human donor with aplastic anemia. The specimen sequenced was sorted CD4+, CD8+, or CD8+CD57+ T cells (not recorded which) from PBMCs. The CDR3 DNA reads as TGTGCCAGCAGTGATAGGGGCGGCTACACCTTC. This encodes CASSDRGGYTF.